This TCR beta chain was found in a study of cytomegalovirus exposure and HLA in healthy donors (TCRdb year 2017). The study in broad terms: According to an earlier analysis of a few hundred of the donors, roughly 180 million T cells yielded roughly 110 million unique TCR beta sequences and approximately 300 Gb of sequence data. An early release that covered roughly 600 HLA-typed donors contained approximately 300 gigabases of sequencing data and tens of millions of unique TCR sequences. Of the approximately 370 genotyped donors, 75% to 85% were placed in the genetic ancestry cluster associated with self-reported Caucasian donors. The study aimed to test whether cataloging public T cell receptors could reveal signatures of past pathogen exposure. Using immunosequencing, the study profiled T cell repertoires from 666 subjects and related those repertoires to cytomegalovirus serostatus. Along with the roughly 670-subject first cohort, a separate validation cohort of over 90 different subjects was used. To predict cytomegalovirus infection status, the study brought together high-throughput TCR immunosequencing, statistical association of individual TCRs with disease status, and machine learning. A later analysis re-examined previously published TCR beta repertoires from several hundred donors and added high-resolution HLA genotyping to investigate patterns of TCR occurrence. Rather than using new phenotypic data, the later analysis identified candidate immune exposures from TCR beta sequences and from how often those sequences occurred across donors. In an earlier analysis of several hundred of the donors, high-throughput TCR beta sequencing was used to judge whether each TCR beta V gene segment behaved as functional or pseudogenic. Donor age, sex, ethnicity and CMV serostatus were collected together with the repertoire data. A later genetic analysis took genome-wide SNP genotypes for about three fifths of the 666 donors and used that subset as a discovery cohort. All discovery cohort repertoires had been generated using a single sequencing platform. HLA typing covered class I and class II loci at four-digit resolution. The number of typed donors differed by locus: roughly 629-640 for A, B, C, DRB1 and DQB1; approximately 530 for DQA1; some 610 for DPA1; and about 470 for DPB1. Roughly 5 DR-DQ haplotypes were handled as single units for association and clustering, since linkage in the cohort was strong. Among 300 to 500 genotyped donors of the cohort, an average of about 240,000 unique TCR beta nucleotide sequences was sequenced per donor, of which about 18% were non-productive. Broad study findings and their caveats: Only TCR beta chains were sequenced in this cohort, and the absence of alpha or paired-chain data limited detectable features. In an earlier analysis of 587 of the donors, most TCR beta V segments appeared in productive rearrangements about 87% or about 30% of the time, broadly matching IMGT annotations. Assigning TCR associations to individual alleles was difficult when HLA alleles, especially DR and DQ, strongly co-occurred. In a later analysis, several top co-occurrence clusters were reported to appear linked to parvovirus B19, influenza, CMV and Epstein-Barr virus. Because counts were too low, some 16 rarely observed V segments, including chromosome 9 orphons, were excluded from the earlier analysis of around 590 of the donors. A few of the identified cytomegalovirus-associated TCR beta chains were confirmed in vitro to be specific for cytomegalovirus antigens. The only immune exposure information available for the cohort was CMV serostatus. According to a later analysis, TCR association rates differed among HLA loci, with DRB1 alleles showing the most associated TCRs and HLA-C alleles showing the fewest. An association between a missense DCLRE1C variant and V-gene and J-gene trimming of TCR beta chains was found in a later genetic analysis and replicated in an independent cohort. In a later analysis, most CMV-associated TCR beta chains were found to appear HLA-restricted, with HLA associations seemingly driven largely by CMV exposure. Specific HLA alleles were associated with roughly 17,000 TCR beta sequences at a false discovery rate of 0.05 in a later analysis. The study listed 164 TCR beta chains as associated with cytomegalovirus. It was suggested by the authors that the approach could potentially be generalized to other disease states and immunological phenotypes. Most TCR sequences were seen in very few donors, while some public TCRs were found in many individuals. Sequencing depth was assumed to be roughly uniform across donors in the presence/absence analyses, though that assumption may not hold. A later genetic analysis reported fewer N-insertions in productive TCRs among donors in an Asian-associated ancestry cluster than the roughly 620-donor mean. Because the 87-base-pair reads could not distinguish some IMGT-functional V segments, including TRBV6-2 and TRBV6-3, those segments were excluded. In both the original and validation cohorts, the classifier was reported to diagnose cytomegalovirus status with high specificity and sensitivity. A cluster of highly shared sequence variants was judged likely to be a technical artifact of the sequencing pipeline. A further reported finding was that TCR beta sequences accurately predicted the HLA-A and HLA-B alleles for most subjects in the first cohort. Linkage disequilibrium might explain the correlated functional status among segregating V segments, but an unknown experimental factor could not be ruled out. Because HLA typing was missing for some donors at each locus, association tests included only the typed subset. Compared with equally common non-associated chains, HLA-associated TCR beta chains in a later analysis were more clonally expanded and had lower generation probabilities.

Ends trimmed: V by 4 bases, J by 5 bases; bases unmatched to a gene: 7. From cysteine to phenylalanine, the CDR3 is 15 amino acids long. Of all the DNA, just the CDR3 is kept, 45 bases in frame from base 1. Sequences SGHRS (CDR1) and YFSETQ (CDR2) are obtained from the germline V gene. Turning to this clone: Its antigen specificity is not known. Base qualities are not recorded, but no much larger clone differs from it by a single base.

The method was the immunoSEQ multiplex PCR assay. For the multiplex PCR, a mixture combining 60 forward primers for TCR Vbeta segments and 13 reverse primers for TCR Jbeta segments was used. A multiplex PCR assay on genomic DNA amplified the CDR3 region of rearranged TCR beta genes. The amplified TCR beta libraries were sequenced on the Illumina HiSeq System as 87-base-pair reads. From the authors' description of their analysis: Across the 600 to 700 repertoires, a later analysis counted 78 million or so unique TCR beta chains, roughly 11 million of which were shared by at least two donors. To remove PCR and sequencing errors, raw reads were error-corrected and collapsed into unique sequences using a nearest-neighbor algorithm that merged closely related sequences. V, D and J gene segments were assigned by aligning CDR3 sequences to IMGT reference sequences. For a sequence to be retained, a match of at least six nucleotides to both a V gene segment and a J gene segment was required. Rearrangements were classified as productive when the CDR3 lacked stop codons and remained in frame with V and J, and all other rearrangements were classified as non-productive. Following IMGT convention, CDR3 was defined as the stretch from the second conserved V-encoded cysteine up to the conserved J-encoded phenylalanine. In an earlier analysis of roughly 580 of the donors, sequences lacking an unambiguous match to a single V gene segment were excluded. An earlier analysis of over 450 of the donors classified V segments as functional when productive rearrangements were above 56.7% and as segregating when the standard deviation between donors was above 5%. To diagnose cytomegalovirus status from the catalog of TCR beta chain sequences, a statistical classification framework was built. In a later analysis, V and J genes were assigned by comparing TCR nucleotide sequences against IMGT/GENE-DB human TR gene sequences. Using the TCRdist pipeline, a later analysis assigned CDR3 sequences along with most-parsimonious VDJ recombination scenarios. A later analysis defined each TCR beta chain by its CDR3 amino acid sequence plus V-gene family, and excluded reads lacking a unique V-gene family. A later analysis removed roughly 590 highly shared, low-generation-probability nucleotide sequences to deal with suspected cross-contamination and a sequencing artifact. For each public chain, a later analysis derived a clonal expansion index from normalized ranks of inferred template counts within each repertoire. Generation probabilities in a later analysis came from a VDJ recombination model fitted to out-of-frame rearrangements, and those results were checked against IGoR. In a later analysis, hypergeometric tests were used to score TCR-TCR, TCR-HLA and TCR-CMV co-occurrence, with a repertoire-size bias correction applied to TCR pairs. To estimate false discovery rates, a later analysis permuted the HLA or CMV assignments 20 times. In a later analysis, co-occurring TCRs were grouped with DBSCAN, and TCRdist sequence similarity was added when clustering was performed within HLA-allele-positive subsets. Repertoires with fewer than 30,000 or more than 120,000 public chains, plus five repertoires with anomalous nucleotide sharing, were excluded from co-occurrence clustering. What TCRdb holds here is the immuneACCESS table cut down to in-frame rearrangements. Part of the clones is not present; checked against another copy, under half of the missing clones reflect an unresolved V gene, and the others are unexplained. V, J and clone size reflect that table, while D and trimming were determined from the DNA. Within this sample are around 99,000 clones, with less than 80% of them counted one time only. About 8% of the sample comes from the top ten.

In total, more than 500 healthy bone marrow donors made up the cohort. At the time of sampling, every cohort member was nominally healthy, though immune exposures that went unrecorded were likely present. The donor was CMV seronegative and was included in the group of a few hundred seronegative cohort members. Every donor gave a peripheral blood sample, and the peripheral blood mononuclear cells from that sample were used for TCR beta sequencing. The Qiagen DNeasy Blood Extraction Kit was used to extract genomic DNA from the blood cell samples. The sequenced material came from PBMCs. The origin of this receptor is a man aged 25 to 40 in good health and CMV-seronegative. The rearranged segments are TRBV5-1 and TRBJ2-1, and 9 junction bases match TRBD2. The DNA reads as follows: TGCGCCAGCAGCGAAGGACTAGCGTTGAACAATGAGCAGTTCTTC. It is translated as CASSEGLALNNEQFF.